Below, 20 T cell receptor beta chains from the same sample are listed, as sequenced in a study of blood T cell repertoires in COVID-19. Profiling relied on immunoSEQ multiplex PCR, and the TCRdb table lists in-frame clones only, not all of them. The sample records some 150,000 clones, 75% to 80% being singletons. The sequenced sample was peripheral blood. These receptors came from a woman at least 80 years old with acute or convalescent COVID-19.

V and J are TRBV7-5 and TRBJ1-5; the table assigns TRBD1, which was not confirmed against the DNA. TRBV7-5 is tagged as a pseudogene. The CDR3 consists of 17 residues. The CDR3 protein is CARSLGTASDSNQPQHF. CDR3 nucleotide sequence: TGTGCCAGAAGCTTAGGGACAGCTTCTGATAGCAATCAGCCCCAGCATTTT.

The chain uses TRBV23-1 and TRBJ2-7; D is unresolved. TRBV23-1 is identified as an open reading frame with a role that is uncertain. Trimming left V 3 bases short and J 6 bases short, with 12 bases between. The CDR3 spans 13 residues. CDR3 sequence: CASSHRVCFEQYF. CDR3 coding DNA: TGCGCCAGCAGTCATAGAGTCTGCTTCGAGCAGTACTTC.

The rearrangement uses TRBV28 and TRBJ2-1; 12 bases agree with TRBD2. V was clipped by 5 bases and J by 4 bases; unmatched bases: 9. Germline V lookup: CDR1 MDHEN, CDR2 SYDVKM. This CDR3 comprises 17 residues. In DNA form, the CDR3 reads TGTGCCAGCAGTCCGCTAGCGGGAGGGCCGGGTTACAATGAGCAGTTCTTC. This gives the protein CASSPLAGGPGYNEQFF. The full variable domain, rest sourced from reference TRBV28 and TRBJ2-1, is DVKVTQSSRYLVKRTGEKVFLECVQDMDHENMFWYRQDPGLGLRLIYFSYDVKMKEKGDIPEGYSVSREKKERFSLILESASTNQTSMYLCASSPLAGGPGYNEQFFGPGTRLTVL.

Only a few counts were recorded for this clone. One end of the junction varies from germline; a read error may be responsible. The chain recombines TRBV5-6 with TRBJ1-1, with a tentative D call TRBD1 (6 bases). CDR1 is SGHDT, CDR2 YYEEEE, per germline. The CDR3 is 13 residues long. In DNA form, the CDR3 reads TGTGCCAGCAGTTTGGACAGTTACACTGAAGCTTTCTTT. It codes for CASSLDSYTEAFF.

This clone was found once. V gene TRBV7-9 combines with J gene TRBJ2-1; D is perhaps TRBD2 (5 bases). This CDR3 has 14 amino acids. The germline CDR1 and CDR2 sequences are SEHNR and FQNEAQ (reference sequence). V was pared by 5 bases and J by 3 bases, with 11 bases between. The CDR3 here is CASSLIGNYNEQFF. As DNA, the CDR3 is TGTGCCAGCAGCCTAATCGGGAACTACAATGAGCAGTTCTTC.

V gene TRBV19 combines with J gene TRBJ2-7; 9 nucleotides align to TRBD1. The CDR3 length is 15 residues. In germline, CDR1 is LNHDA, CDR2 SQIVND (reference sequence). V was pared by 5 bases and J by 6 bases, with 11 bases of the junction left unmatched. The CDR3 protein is CASSVAGTGTGEQYF. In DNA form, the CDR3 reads TGTGCCAGTAGTGTTGCCGGGACAGGGACAGGCGAGCAGTACTTC.

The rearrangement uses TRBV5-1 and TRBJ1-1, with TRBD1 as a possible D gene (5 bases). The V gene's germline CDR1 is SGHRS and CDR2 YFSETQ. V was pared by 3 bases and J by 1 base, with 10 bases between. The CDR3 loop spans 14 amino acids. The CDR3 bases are TGCGCCAGCAGCTCGACAGCCCCGAACACTGAAGCTTTCTTT. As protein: CASSSTAPNTEAFF. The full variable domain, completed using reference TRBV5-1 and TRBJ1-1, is KAGVTQTPRYLIKTRGQQVTLSCSPISGHRSVSWYQQTPGQGLQFLFEYFSETQRNKGNFPGRFSGRQFSNSRSEMNVSTLELGDSALYLCASSSTAPNTEAFFGQGTRLTVV.

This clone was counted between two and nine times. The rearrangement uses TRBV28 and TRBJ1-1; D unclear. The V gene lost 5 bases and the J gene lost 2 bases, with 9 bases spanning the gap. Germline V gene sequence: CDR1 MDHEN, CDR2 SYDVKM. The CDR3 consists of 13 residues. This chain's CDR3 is CASSPGRNTEAFF. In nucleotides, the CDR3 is TGTGCCAGCAGTCCAGGCCGTAACACTGAAGCTTTCTTT.

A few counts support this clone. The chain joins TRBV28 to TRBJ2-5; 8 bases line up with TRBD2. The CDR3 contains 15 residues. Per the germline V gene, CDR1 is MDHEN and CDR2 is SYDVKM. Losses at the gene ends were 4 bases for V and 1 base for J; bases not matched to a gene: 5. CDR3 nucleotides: TGTGCCAGCAGTTCGGGGGCGGGAGGCCAAGAGACCCAGTACTTC. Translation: CASSSGAGGQETQYF.

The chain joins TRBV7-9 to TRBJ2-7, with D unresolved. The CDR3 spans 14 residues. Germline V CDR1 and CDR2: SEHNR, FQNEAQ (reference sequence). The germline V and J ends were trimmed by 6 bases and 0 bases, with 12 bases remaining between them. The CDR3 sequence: CASSFADNSYEQYF. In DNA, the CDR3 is TGTGCCAGCAGTTTTGCCGACAACTCCTACGAGCAGTACTTC.

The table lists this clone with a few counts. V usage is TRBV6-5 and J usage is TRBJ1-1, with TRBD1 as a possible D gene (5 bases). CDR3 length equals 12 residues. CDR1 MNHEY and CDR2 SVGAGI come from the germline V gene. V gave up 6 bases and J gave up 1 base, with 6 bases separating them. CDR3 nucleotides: TGTGCCAGCAGAGGACAGAACACTGAAGCTTTCTTT. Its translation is CASRGQNTEAFF.

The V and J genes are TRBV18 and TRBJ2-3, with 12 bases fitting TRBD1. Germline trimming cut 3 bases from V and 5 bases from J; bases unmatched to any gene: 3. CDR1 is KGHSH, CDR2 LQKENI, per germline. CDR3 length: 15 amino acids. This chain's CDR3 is CASSPGQGAGDTQYF. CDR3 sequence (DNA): TGTGCCAGCTCACCGGGACAGGGGGCTGGAGATACGCAGTATTTT. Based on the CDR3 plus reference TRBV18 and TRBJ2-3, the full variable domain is NAGVMQNPRHLVRRRGQEARLRCSPMKGHSHVYWYRQLPEEGLKFMVYLQKENIIDESGMPKERFSAEFPKEGPSILRIQQVVRGDSAAYFCASSPGQGAGDTQYFGPGTRLTVL.

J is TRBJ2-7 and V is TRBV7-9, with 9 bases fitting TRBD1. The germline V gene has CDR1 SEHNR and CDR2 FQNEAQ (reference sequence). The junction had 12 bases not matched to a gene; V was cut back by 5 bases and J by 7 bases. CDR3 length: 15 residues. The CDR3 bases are TGTGCCAGCAGCCTGGGACAGGGACTCTTCTTAGAGCAGTACTTC. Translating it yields CASSLGQGLFLEQYF.

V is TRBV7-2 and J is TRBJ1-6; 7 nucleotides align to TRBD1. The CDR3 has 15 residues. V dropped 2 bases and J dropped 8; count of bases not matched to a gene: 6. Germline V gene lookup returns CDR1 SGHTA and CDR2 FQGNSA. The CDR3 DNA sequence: TGTGCCAGCAGCTTACGACAGGGTGGTGATTCACCCCTCCACTTT. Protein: CASSLRQGGDSPLHF. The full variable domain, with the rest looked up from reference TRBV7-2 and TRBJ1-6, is GAGVSQSPSNKVTEKGKDVELRCDPISGHTALYWYRQSLGQGLEFLIYFQGNSAPDKSGLPSDRFSAERTGGSVSTLTIQRTQQEDSAVYLCASSLRQGGDSPLHFGNGTRLTVT.

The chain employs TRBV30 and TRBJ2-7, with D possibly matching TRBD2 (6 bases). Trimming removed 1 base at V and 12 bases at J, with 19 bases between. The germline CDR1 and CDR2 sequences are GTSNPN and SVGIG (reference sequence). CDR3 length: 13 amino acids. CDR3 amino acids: CAWSAKRALVRYF. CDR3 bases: TGTGCCTGGAGTGCCAAGCGGGCGCTGGTGAGGTACTTC. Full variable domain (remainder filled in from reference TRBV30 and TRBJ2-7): SQTIHQWPATLVQPVGSPLSLECTVEGTSNPNLYWYRQAAGRGLQLLFYSVGIGQISSEVPQNLSASRPQDRQFILSSKKLLLSDSGFYLCAWSAKRALVRYFGPGTRLTVT.

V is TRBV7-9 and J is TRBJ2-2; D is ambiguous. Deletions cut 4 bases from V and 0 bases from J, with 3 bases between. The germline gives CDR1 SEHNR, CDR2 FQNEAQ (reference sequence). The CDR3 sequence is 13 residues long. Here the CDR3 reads CASSSANTGELFF. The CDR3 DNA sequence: TGTGCCAGCAGCTCAGCGAACACCGGGGAGCTGTTTTTT.

CDR3 sequence reads: CASSEEPTGSSYNSPLHF. The DNA for the CDR3 is TGTGCCAGCAGTGAAGAGCCGACAGGGAGCTCCTATAATTCACCCCTCCACTTT. V is TRBV2 and J is TRBJ1-6, with 7 positions matching TRBD1. Losses at the gene ends were 1 base for V and 0 bases for J; bases not matched to a gene: 6. Per the germline V gene, CDR1 is SNHLY and CDR2 is FYNNEI. This CDR3 spans 18 amino acids.

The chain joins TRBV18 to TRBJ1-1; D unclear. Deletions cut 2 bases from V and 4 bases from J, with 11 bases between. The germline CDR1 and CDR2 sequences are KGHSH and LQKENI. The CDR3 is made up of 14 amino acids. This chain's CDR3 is CASSPDDMGTEAFF. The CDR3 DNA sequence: TGTGCCAGCTCACCAGATGACATGGGCACTGAAGCTTTCTTT. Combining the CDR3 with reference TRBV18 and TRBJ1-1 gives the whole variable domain NAGVMQNPRHLVRRRGQEARLRCSPMKGHSHVYWYRQLPEEGLKFMVYLQKENIIDESGMPKERFSAEFPKEGPSILRIQQVVRGDSAAYFCASSPDDMGTEAFFGQGTRLTVV.

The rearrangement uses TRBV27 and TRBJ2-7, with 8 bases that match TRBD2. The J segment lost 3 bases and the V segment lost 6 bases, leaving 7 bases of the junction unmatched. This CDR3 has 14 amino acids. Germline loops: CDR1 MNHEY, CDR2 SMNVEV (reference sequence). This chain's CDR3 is CASSPGTRLYEQYF. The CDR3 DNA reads TGTGCCAGCAGCCCTGGGACTAGGCTCTACGAGCAGTACTTC.

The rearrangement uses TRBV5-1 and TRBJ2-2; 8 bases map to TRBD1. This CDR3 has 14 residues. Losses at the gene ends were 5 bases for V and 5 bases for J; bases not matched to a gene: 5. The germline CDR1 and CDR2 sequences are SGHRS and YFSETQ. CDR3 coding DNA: TGCGCCAGCAGTCCAGGGGGCGAAACCGGGGAGCTGTTTTTT. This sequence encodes CASSPGGETGELFF.